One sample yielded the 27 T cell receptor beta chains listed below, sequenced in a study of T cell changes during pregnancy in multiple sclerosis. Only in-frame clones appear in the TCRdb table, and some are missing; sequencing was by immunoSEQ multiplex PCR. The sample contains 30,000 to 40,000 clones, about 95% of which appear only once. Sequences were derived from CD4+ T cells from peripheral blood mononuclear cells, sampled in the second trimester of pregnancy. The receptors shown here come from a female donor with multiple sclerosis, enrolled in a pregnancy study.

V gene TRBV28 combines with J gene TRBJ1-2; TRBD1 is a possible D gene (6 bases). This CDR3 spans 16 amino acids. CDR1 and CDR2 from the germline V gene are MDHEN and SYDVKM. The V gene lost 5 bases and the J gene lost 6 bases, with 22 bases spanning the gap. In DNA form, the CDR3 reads TGTGCCAGCAGTCCCCAAATGGGTCAGGGGCTGGATGGCTACACCTTC. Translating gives CASSPQMGQGLDGYTF.

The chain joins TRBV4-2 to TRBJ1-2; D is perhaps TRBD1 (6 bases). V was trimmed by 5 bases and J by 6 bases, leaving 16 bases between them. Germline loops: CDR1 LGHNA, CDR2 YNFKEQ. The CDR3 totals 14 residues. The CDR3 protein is CASSSIGGGNGYTF. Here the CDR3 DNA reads TGTGCCAGCAGCTCAATAGGGGGGGGCAATGGCTACACCTTC.

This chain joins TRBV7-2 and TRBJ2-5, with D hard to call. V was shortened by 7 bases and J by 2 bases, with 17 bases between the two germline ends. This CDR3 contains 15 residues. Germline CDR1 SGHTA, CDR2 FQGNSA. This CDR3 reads CASTRGNGLQETQYF. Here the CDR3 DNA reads TGTGCCAGCACCCGAGGAAACGGGTTGCAAGAGACCCAGTACTTC.

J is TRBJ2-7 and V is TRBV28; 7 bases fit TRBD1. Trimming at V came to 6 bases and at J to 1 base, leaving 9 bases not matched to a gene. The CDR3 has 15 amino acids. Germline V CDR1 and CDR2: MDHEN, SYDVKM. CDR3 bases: TGTGCCAGCAGCCTAGCCACGACAGGGTCCTACGAGCAGTACTTC. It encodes CASSLATTGSYEQYF.

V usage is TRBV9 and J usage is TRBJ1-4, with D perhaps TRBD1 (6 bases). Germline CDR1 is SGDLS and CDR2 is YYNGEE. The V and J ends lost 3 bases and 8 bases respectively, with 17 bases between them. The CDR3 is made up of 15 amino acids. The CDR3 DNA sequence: TGTGCCAGCAGCGACAACAGGGTGGGAAGGGAAAAACTGTTTTTT. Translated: CASSDNRVGREKLFF.

The CDR3 loop reads CASSQGGGHSNNEQFF. CDR3 bases: TGCGCCAGCAGCCAGGGGGGGGGACATTCAAACAATGAGCAGTTCTTC. The chain employs TRBV4-1 and TRBJ2-1; TRBD2 is a possible D gene (7 bases). V lost 3 bases and J lost 5, with 17 bases in between. The germline gives CDR1 MGHRA, CDR2 YSYEKL. CDR3 size: 16 residues.

CDR3 nucleotides: TGTGCCAGCAGTTACCCGGGCCGAAGGGGCACGCAGTATTTT. This gives the protein CASSYPGRRGTQYF. J is TRBJ2-3 and V is TRBV6-5; D possibly corresponds to TRBD1 (5 bases). The germline gives CDR1 MNHEY, CDR2 SVGAGI. V lost 2 bases and J 9 bases, leaving 15 bases between the germline ends. The CDR3 length is 14 residues.

CDR3 nucleotide sequence: TGCAGCGTTGGGGTACTAGGGCAGACTGGAAACACCATATATTTT. Translating gives CSVGVLGQTGNTIYF. This chain joins TRBV29-1 and TRBJ1-3; D gene uncertain. The V gene's germline CDR1 is SQVTM and CDR2 ANQGSEA. CDR3 length: 15 amino acids. Trimming took 4 bases from V and 2 from J, leaving 15 bases between them.

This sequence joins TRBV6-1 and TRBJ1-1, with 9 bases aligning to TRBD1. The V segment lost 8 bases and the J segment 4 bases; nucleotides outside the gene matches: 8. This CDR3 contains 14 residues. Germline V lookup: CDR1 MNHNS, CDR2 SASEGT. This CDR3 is CASYYRGRVTEAFF. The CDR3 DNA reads TGTGCCAGCTATTACAGGGGGCGGGTCACTGAAGCTTTCTTT.

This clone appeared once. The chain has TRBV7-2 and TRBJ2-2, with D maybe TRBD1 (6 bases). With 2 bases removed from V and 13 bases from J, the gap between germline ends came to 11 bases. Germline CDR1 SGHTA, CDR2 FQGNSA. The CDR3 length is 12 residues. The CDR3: CASSLLDSVLFF. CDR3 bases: TGTGCCAGCAGCTTACTGGACAGTGTGCTGTTTTTT.

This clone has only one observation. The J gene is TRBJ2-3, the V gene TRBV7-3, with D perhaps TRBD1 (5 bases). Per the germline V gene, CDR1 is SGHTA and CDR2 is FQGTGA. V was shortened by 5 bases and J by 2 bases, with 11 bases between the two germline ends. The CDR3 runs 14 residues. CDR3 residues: CASSRGSFTDTQYF. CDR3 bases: TGTGCCAGCAGCAGGGGAAGCTTCACAGATACGCAGTATTTT. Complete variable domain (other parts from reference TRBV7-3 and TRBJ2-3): GAGVSQTPSNKVTEKGKYVELRCDPISGHTALYWYRQSLGQGPEFLIYFQGTGAADDSGLPNDRFFAVRPEGSVSTLKIQRTERGDSAVYLCASSRGSFTDTQYFGPGTRLTVL.

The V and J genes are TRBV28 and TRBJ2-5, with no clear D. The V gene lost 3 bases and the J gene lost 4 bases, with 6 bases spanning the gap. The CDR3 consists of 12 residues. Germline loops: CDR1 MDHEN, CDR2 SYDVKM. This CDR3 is CASSFVRETQYF. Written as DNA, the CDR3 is TGTGCCAGCAGTTTCGTCAGAGAGACCCAGTACTTC.

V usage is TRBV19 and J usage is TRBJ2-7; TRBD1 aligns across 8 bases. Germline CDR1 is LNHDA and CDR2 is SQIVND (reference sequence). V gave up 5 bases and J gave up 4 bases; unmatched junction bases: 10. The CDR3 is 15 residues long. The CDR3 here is CASSFRDRSEYEQYF. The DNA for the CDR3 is TGTGCCAGTAGTTTCCGGGACAGGTCGGAATACGAGCAGTACTTC.

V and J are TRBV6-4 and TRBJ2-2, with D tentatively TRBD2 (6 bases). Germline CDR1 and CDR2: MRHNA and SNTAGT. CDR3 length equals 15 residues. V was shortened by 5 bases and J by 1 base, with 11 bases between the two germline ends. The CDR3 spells CASSTGLMNTGELFF. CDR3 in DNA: TGTGCCAGCAGTACGGGACTTATGAACACCGGGGAGCTGTTTTTT.

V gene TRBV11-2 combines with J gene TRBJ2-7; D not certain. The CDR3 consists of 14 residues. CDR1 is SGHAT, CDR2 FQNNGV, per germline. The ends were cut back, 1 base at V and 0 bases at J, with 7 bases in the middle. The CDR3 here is CASSLVGGSYEQYF. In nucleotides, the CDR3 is TGTGCCAGCAGCTTAGTTGGCGGCTCCTACGAGCAGTACTTC.

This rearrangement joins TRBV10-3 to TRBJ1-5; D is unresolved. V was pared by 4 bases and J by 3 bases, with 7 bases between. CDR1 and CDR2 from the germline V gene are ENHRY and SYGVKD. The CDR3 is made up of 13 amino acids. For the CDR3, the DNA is TGTGCCATCAGTGCAGGCAACAATCAGCCCCAGCATTTT. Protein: CAISAGNNQPQHF.

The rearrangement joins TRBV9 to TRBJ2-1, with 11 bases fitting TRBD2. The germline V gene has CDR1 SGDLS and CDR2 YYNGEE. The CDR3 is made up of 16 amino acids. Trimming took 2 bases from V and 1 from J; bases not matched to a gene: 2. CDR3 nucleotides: TGTGCCAGCAGCGTTACTAGCGGGGGTTCCTACAATGAGCAGTTCTTC. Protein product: CASSVTSGGSYNEQFF.

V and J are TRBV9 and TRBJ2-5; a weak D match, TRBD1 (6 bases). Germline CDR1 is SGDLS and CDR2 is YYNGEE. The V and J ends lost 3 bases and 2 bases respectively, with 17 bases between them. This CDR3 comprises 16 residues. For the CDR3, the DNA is TGTGCCAGCAGCGCGACGACAGGTAGGATTCAAGAGACCCAGTACTTC. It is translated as CASSATTGRIQETQYF.

CDR3 DNA: TGTGCCAGCAGTTACGCCCGGACAGGGGAAGGGACCCAGTACTTC. Translated: CASSYARTGEGTQYF. The chain links TRBV6-6 to TRBJ2-5, with 9 nucleotides matching TRBD1. The CDR3 runs 15 residues. In germline, CDR1 is MNHNY, CDR2 SVGAGI (reference sequence). Unmatched junction bases numbered 8, after V lost 2 bases and J lost 7 bases.

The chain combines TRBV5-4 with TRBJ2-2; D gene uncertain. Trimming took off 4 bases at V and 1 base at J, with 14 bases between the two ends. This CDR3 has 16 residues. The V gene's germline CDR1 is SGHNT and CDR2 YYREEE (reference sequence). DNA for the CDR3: TGTGCCAGCAGCCAGAAGAGCGATTTGAACACCGGGGAGCTGTTTTTT. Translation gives CASSQKSDLNTGELFF.

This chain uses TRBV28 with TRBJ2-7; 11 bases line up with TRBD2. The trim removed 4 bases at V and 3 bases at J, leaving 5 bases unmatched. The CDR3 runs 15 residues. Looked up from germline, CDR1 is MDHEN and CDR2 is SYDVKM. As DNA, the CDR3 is TGTGCCAGCAGTTACCCGACTAGCGGGGTCTACGAGCAGTACTTC. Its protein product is CASSYPTSGVYEQYF.

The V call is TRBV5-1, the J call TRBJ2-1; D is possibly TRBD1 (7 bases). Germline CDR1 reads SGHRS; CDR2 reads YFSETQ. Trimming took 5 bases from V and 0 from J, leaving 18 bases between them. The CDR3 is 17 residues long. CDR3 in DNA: TGCGCCAGCAGGGATTCCAGGGGGGTCAGCTCCTACAATGAGCAGTTCTTC. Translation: CASRDSRGVSSYNEQFF. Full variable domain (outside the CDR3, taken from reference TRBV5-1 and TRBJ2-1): KAGVTQTPRYLIKTRGQQVTLSCSPISGHRSVSWYQQTPGQGLQFLFEYFSETQRNKGNFPGRFSGRQFSNSRSEMNVSTLELGDSALYLCASRDSRGVSSYNEQFFGPGTRLTVL.

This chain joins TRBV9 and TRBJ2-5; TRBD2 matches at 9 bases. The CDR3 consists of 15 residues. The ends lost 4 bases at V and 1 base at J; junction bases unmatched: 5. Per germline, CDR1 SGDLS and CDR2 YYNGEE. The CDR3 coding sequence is TGTGCCAGCAGCCCACTAGCGGGTGGCCAAGAGACCCAGTACTTC. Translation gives CASSPLAGGQETQYF.

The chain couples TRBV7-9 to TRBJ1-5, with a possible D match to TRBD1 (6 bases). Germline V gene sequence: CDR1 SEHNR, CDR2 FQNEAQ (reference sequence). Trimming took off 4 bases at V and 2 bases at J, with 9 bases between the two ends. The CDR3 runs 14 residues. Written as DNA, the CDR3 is TGTGCCAGCAGCTCAGAGGGGGGCAATCAGCCCCAGCATTTT. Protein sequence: CASSSEGGNQPQHF.

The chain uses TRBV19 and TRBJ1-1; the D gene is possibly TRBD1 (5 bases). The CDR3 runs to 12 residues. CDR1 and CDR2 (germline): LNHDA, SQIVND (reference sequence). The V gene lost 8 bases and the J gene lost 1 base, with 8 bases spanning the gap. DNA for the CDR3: TGTGCCAGTTCAGACAGGAACACTGAAGCTTTCTTT. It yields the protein CASSDRNTEAFF.

The CDR3 nucleotides are TGCGCCAGCAGCCAAGATTCAGGGGTGGGTACAGATACGCAGTATTTT. Protein product: CASSQDSGVGTDTQYF. The chain employs TRBV4-1 and TRBJ2-3; D may be TRBD1 (6 bases). Trimming took off 0 bases at V and 3 bases at J, with 13 bases between the two ends. Germline CDR1 is MGHRA and CDR2 is YSYEKL. This CDR3 is built from 16 residues.

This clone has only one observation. For the CDR3, the DNA is TGCAGCGTCCGGGACAGGGGAAGCAATCAGCCCCAGCATTTT. It yields the protein CSVRDRGSNQPQHF. The rearrangement joins TRBV29-1 to TRBJ1-5; 10 bases align to TRBD1. V lost 6 bases to trimming and J lost 1 base; unmatched junction nucleotides: 3. The germline gives CDR1 SQVTM, CDR2 ANQGSEA. The CDR3 is 14 residues long. Complete variable domain (other parts from reference TRBV29-1 and TRBJ1-5): SAVISQKPSRDICQRGTSLTIQCQVDSQVTMMFWYRQQPGQSLTLIATANQGSEATYESGFVIDKFPISRPNLTFSTLTVSNMSPEDSSIYLCSVRDRGSNQPQHFGDGTRLSIL.